This section outlines one TCR beta chain sequence together with its context. The target antigen is unknown. With 6 bases clipped from V and 3 bases from J, the junction kept 6 bases outside the gene matches. Germline CDR1 is MDHEN and CDR2 is SYDVKM. The length of the CDR3 is 15 residues. The data were obtained in a study of cytomegalovirus exposure and HLA in healthy donors. While the first cohort had 650 to 850 subjects, the donors belonged to the separate validation cohort of about 120 subjects. Data came from immunoSEQ multiplex PCR; TCRdb stores just in-frame clones and leaves some out. Seen here are 55,000 to 75,000 clones, roughly 92% observed once, and the top ten hold about 5.7%. Whole-study results and caveats: A later analysis found first-cohort TCR clusters tended to co-occur in the roughly 120 validation repertoires. It was 164 TCR beta chains that were listed as cytomegalovirus-associated. Most TCR sequences were seen very rarely across donors, but some public TCRs occurred in many.

The specimen sequenced was PBMCs. This clonotype was obtained from a man aged 18 to 35 in good health and CMV-seropositive. The V and J genes are TRBV28 and TRBJ2-7; 12 bases match TRBD1. The CDR3 here is CASRRRDRGLYEQYF. DNA of the CDR3: TGTGCCAGCAGGCGCCGGGACAGGGGGCTCTACGAGCAGTACTTC.